The following is a T cell receptor (beta chain) sequence with its context. Assay used: immunoSEQ multiplex PCR; TCRdb lists only in-frame clones, some missing. The sample consists of hundreds of thousands of clones, around 88% of them appearing once. This sample is part of a study of blood T cell repertoires in COVID-19. Study as a whole: Both acute and convalescent COVID-19 samples were obtained from the United States, Italy and Spain. Nucleic acid was either cDNA or gDNA, and it came from T cells, B-cell-depleted T cells, or PBMCs.

CDR3 length: 15 amino acids. Per germline, CDR1 LGHDT and CDR2 YNNKEL (reference sequence). V shed 4 bases and J shed 5 bases, with 14 bases lying between them. This sequence was found in a woman in her twenties or thirties with COVID-19, enrolled during active disease. The J gene is TRBJ2-2, the V gene TRBV3-1 (or the pseudogene TRBV3-2); possibly TRBD1 for D (5 bases). The sequenced sample consisted of peripheral blood. The CDR3 protein is CASSPMIAGTGELFF. In DNA, the CDR3 is TGTGCCAGCAGCCCAATGATTGCAGGGACCGGGGAGCTGTTTTTT.